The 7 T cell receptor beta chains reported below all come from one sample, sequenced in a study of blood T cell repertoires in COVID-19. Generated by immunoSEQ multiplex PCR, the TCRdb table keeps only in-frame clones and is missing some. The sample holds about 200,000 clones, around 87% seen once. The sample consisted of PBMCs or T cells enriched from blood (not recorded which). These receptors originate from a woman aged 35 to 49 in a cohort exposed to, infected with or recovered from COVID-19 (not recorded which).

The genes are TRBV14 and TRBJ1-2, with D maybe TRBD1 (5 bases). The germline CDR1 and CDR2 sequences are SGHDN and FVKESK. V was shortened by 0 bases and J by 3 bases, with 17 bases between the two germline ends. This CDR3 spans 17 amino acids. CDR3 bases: TGTGCCAGCAGCCAAGATCGGGCGGGAGGGGTGGACTATGGCTACACCTTC. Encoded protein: CASSQDRAGGVDYGYTF.

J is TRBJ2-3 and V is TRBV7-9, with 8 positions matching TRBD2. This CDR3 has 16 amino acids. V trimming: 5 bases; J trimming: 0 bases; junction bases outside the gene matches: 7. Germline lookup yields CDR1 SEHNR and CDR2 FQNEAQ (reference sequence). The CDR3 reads CASSPYSGTSTDTQYF. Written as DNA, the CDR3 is TGTGCCAGCAGCCCCTATAGCGGGACAAGCACAGATACGCAGTATTTT. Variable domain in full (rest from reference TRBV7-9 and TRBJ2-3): DTGVSQNPRHKITKRGQNVTFRCDPISEHNRLYWYRQTLGQGPEFLTYFQNEAQLEKSRLLSDRFSAERPKGSFSTLEIQRTEQGDSAMYLCASSPYSGTSTDTQYFGPGTRLTVL.

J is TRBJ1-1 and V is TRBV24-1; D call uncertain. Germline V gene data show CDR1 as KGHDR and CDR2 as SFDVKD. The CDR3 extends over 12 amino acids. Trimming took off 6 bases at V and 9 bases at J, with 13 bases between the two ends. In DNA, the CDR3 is TGTGCCACCAGTTTACAGATTGGAAAAGCTTTCTTT. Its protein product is CATSLQIGKAFF.

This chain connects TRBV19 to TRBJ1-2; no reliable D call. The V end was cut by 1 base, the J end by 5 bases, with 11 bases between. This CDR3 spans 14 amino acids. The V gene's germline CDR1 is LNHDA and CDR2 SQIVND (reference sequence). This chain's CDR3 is CASSIVGRGYGYTF. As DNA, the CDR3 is TGTGCCAGTAGTATAGTTGGACGCGGGTATGGCTACACCTTC.

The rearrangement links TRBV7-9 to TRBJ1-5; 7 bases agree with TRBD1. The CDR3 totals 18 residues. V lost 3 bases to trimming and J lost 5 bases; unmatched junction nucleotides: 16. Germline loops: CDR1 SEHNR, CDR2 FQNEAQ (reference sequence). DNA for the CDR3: TGTGCCAGCAGCTTCCACAGGGGAATGTTGTCGATTGATCAGCCCCAGCATTTT. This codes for CASSFHRGMLSIDQPQHF.

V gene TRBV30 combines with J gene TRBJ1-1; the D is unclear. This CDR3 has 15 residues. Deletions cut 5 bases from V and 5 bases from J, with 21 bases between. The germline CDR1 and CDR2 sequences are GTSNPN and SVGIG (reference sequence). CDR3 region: CAWLLWAGSSTEAFF. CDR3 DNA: TGTGCCTGGCTTCTCTGGGCGGGTTCGTCGACTGAAGCTTTCTTT.

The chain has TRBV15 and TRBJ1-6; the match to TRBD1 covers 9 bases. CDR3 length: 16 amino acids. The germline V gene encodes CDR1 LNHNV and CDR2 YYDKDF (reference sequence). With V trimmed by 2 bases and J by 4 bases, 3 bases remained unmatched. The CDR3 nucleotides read TGTGCCACCAGCAGACGGGACAGGGCGTATAATTCACCCCTCCACTTT. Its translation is CATSRRDRAYNSPLHF.